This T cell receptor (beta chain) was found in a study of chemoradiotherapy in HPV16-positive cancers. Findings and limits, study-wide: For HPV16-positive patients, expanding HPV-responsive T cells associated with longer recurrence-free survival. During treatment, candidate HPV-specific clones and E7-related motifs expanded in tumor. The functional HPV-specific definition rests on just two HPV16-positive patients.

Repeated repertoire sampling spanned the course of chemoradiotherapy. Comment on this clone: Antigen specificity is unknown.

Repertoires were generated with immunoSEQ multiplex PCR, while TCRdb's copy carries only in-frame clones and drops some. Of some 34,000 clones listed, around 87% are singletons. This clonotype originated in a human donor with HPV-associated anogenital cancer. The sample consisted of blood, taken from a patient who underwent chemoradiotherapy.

CDR3 in amino acids: CASSASLAGGELFF. CDR3 sequence (DNA): TGCGCCAGCAGCGCAAGCTTAGCGGGCGGGGAGCTGTTTTTT. J is TRBJ2-2 and V is TRBV5-1, with 7 bases matching TRBD2. Germline CDR1 SGHRS, CDR2 YFSETQ. CDR3 length: 14 amino acids. The trim removed 4 bases at V and 7 bases at J, leaving 7 bases unmatched.